The entry below gives a single T cell receptor (beta chain) sequence along with its context. One entry per CDR3 protein results from TCRdb running MiXCR on the PCR reads. The sample shows 550,000 to 750,000 distinct CDR3 sequences, about 20% of them seen only once. Losses at the gene ends were 5 bases for V and 2 bases for J; bases not matched to a gene: 10. The CDR3 sequence is 18 residues long. This sample stems from a study of molecular identifiers for immune sequencing clone quantification. Sequencing libraries of naive CD8 cells derived from roughly 20,000 to 1,000,000 sorted cells with 10%, 30% or 50% RNA. CD8+CD4-CCR7+CD45RA+ cells were sorted as naive CD8 T cells.

The source of this sequence is a human donor in good health. Some libraries in this study had Jurkat cell RNA spiked in. The sequencing input was naive CD8+ T cells from blood, with Jurkat cell RNA spiked in. Subset meaning: FACS-sorted CD8+CD4-CCR7+CD45RA+ naive T cells. This rearrangement joins TRBV12-3 or TRBV12-4 to TRBJ1-5, with 12 bases matching TRBD1. CDR3 sequence: CASSLGTGGAYGNQPQHF. CDR3 coding DNA: TGTGCCAGCAGTCTCGGGACAGGGGGCGCGTACGGCAATCAGCCCCAGCATTTT.